This T cell receptor beta chain was identified during a study of T-cell reconstitution after alpha-beta-depleted transplantation in children. The CDR3 consists of 15 residues. The J segment lost 0 bases and the V segment lost 4 bases, leaving 6 bases of the junction unmatched. Germline V gives CDR1 DFQATT, CDR2 SNEGSKA (reference sequence). Preparation of the TCRbeta library used unique molecular identifiers. TCRdb called the PCR reads again in MiXCR, with one record for every CDR3 protein. Here the sample spans about 580,000 distinct CDR3 sequences, about a quarter being singletons. General observations from the study: Surviving thymic progenitors and recipient T cells were the source of high TCRbeta diversity at day 60 in some patients. Approximately two months post-transplant, alpha-beta T cells reportedly originated from several hundred expanded graft clones. From newly produced T cells came most of the T-cell counts and diversity one year after transplant.

In regard to this clonotype: The antigen remains unidentified.

The chain couples TRBV20-1 to TRBJ2-1; 7 bases agree with TRBD1. The starting material was PBMCs, obtained before TCRalphabeta/CD19-depleted stem cell transplant. This TCR derives from a boy in the first two years of life with Wiskott-Aldrich syndrome, due to receive a stem cell transplant. The CDR3 DNA reads as TGCAGTGCTATCAAGCGGACAGGCTCCTACAATGAGCAGTTCTTC. Its protein product is CSAIKRTGSYNEQFF.